These 15 T cell receptor beta chains originate from one sample sequenced in a study of Graves' ophthalmopathy and Graves' hyperthyroidism. Amplification of TCR beta CDR3 regions used RNA transcripts. HTBI primers primed a first-round RT-PCR, and a second-round multiplex PCR followed. One entry per CDR3 protein results from TCRdb running MiXCR on the multiplex PCR reads. Of fewer than 70,000 distinct CDR3 sequences in the sample, more than 40% are singletons; the top ten hold 4.7%. The material sequenced was peripheral blood. Receptors were obtained from an adult woman with Graves' ophthalmopathy.

The rearrangement joins TRBV2 to TRBJ2-1, with 13 bases fitting TRBD2. The V gene's germline CDR1 is SNHLY and CDR2 FYNNEI. This CDR3 region has 14 residues. V shed 6 bases and J 5 bases; nucleotides not matched to a gene: 1. The CDR3 sequence is CASRGTSGNNEQFF. The CDR3 bases are TGTGCCAGCAGGGGGACTAGCGGGAACAATGAGCAGTTCTTC.

The gene calls are TRBV20-1 and TRBJ2-7, with 7 bases lining up with TRBD2. CDR3 length: 13 amino acids. The germline CDR1 and CDR2 sequences are DFQATT and SNEGSKA (reference sequence). Unmatched junction bases numbered 5, after V lost 3 bases and J lost 3 bases. CDR3 nucleotide sequence: TGCAGTGCTAGGCACCAGCGGGACTACGAGCAGTACTTC. Residues: CSARHQRDYEQYF.

This clonotype was observed many times. The chain combines TRBV2 with TRBJ2-6; TRBD2 might be the D (6 bases). This CDR3 is built from 18 residues. V dropped 3 bases and J dropped 2 bases, with 17 bases sitting between them. Germline CDR1 reads SNHLY; CDR2 reads FYNNEI. CDR3 DNA sequence: TGTGCCAGCAGTGACTCGGCGGGATGGGATCCTGGGGCCAACGTCCTGACTTTC. Amino acids: CASSDSAGWDPGANVLTF.

This clonotype was detected ten times or more. The chain couples TRBV2 to TRBJ2-7; 13 nucleotides line up with TRBD2. The V segment lost 6 bases and the J segment 2 bases; nucleotides outside the gene matches: 4. The CDR3 is made up of 15 amino acids. Germline V gene sequence: CDR1 SNHLY, CDR2 FYNNEI. The CDR3 region has the DNA TGTGCCAGCAGGTCAGGGACTAGCGGGACCTACGAGCAGTACTTC. This translates into CASRSGTSGTYEQYF. The full variable domain, in which reference TRBV2 and TRBJ2-7 provide the parts outside the CDR3, is EPEVTQTPSHQVTQMGQEVILRCVPISNHLYFYWYRQILGQKVEFLVSFYNNEISEKSEIFDDQFSVERPDGSNFTLKIRSTKLEDSAMYFCASRSGTSGTYEQYFGPGTRLTVT.

A word on this clonotype: A read error may account for a junction end that differs from germline. V is TRBV19 and J is TRBJ2-7; TRBD1 matches at 9 bases. Germline CDR1 is LNHDA and CDR2 is SQIVND (reference sequence). The CDR3 totals 15 residues. The CDR3 region is CASSITTGGTGELYF. The DNA of the CDR3 is TGTGCCAGTAGTATAACGACAGGGGGGACCGGGGAGCTGTACTTC.

The CDR3 sequence is CASSPRGQGSYNEQFF. The CDR3 region has the DNA TGTGCCAGCAGTCCGAGGGGGCAGGGCTCCTACAATGAGCAGTTCTTC. This chain joins TRBV6-5 and TRBJ2-1; 7 nucleotides agree with TRBD1. The CDR3 length is 16 residues. Germline V gives CDR1 MNHEY, CDR2 SVGAGI. The V gene end was trimmed by 5 bases and the J gene end by 0 bases; junction bases not matched to a gene: 7.

Concerning this clonotype itself: The missing conserved phenylalanine or tryptophan at the end of this CDR3 makes a read error likely. The DNA is left out, because the CDR3 cannot be placed on it with certainty; the CDR3 is given as TCRdb lists it. The rearrangement joins TRBV6-5 to TRBJ1-4; the table's TRBD1 call for D was not verified on the DNA. The CDR3 length is 13 residues, termini included. Germline CDR1 MNHEY, CDR2 SVGAGI. CDR3 residues: CASTPRGGEKLFS.

V gene TRBV29-1 combines with J gene TRBJ2-1; the match to TRBD2 covers 12 bases. V lost 6 bases and J lost 9; bases outside the gene matches: 6. This CDR3 contains 13 residues. CDR1 and CDR2 from the germline V gene are SQVTM and ANQGSEA. The CDR3 DNA sequence: TGCAGCGTGCTACCTAGCGGGAGGGGTGAGCAGTTCTTC. Its translation: CSVLPSGRGEQFF.

The chain joins TRBV20-1 to TRBJ1-4, with D maybe TRBD1 (5 bases). Per the germline V gene, CDR1 is DFQATT and CDR2 is SNEGSKA (reference sequence). V was clipped by 6 bases and J by 8 bases, with 19 bases between them. This CDR3 region has 14 residues. The CDR3 reads CSAPGGVGNEKLFF. CDR3 in DNA: TGCAGTGCGCCGGGGGGAGTGGGAAACGAAAAACTGTTTTTT.

V is TRBV7-3 and J is TRBJ1-4, with D perhaps TRBD1 (5 bases). CDR1 and CDR2 from the germline V gene are SGHTA and FQGTGA. V lost 9 bases to trimming and J lost 4 bases, with 21 bases between them. The CDR3 totals 16 residues. The CDR3 coding sequence is TGTGCCAGTAGCCGACACCCCGGGACTAGTAATGAAAAACTGTTTTTT. It translates to CASSRHPGTSNEKLFF.

Comments on this clonotype: Possible read error: a much larger clone is one base away. The chain uses TRBV30 and TRBJ2-7; D is unresolved. V was shortened by 2 bases and J by 6 bases, with 17 bases between the two germline ends. The CDR3 sequence is 14 residues long. Germline assignment: CDR1 GTSNPN and CDR2 SVGIG (reference sequence). The DNA of the CDR3 is TGTGCCTGGAGTCAGGCAGACGGAACCTGCGAGCAGTACTTC. Residues: CAWSQADGTCEQYF. Complete variable domain (other parts from reference TRBV30 and TRBJ2-7): SQTIHQWPATLVQPVGSPLSLECTVEGTSNPNLYWYRQAAGRGLQLLFYSVGIGQISSEVPQNLSASRPQDRQFILSSKKLLLSDSGFYLCAWSQADGTCEQYFGPGTRLTVT.

The chain joins TRBV7-2 to TRBJ2-1, with 7 bases identical to TRBD2. Per the germline V gene, CDR1 is SGHTA and CDR2 is FQGNSA. This CDR3 has 15 residues. The ends lost 5 bases at V and 6 bases at J; junction bases unmatched: 10. CDR3 residues: CASSLGTSVCNEQFF. The DNA for the CDR3 is TGTGCCAGCAGCCTGGGCACTAGCGTCTGCAATGAGCAGTTCTTC.

This clonotype was seen at least ten times. A read error may be the cause here, since a much bigger clone is one base away. CDR3 bases: TGTGCCAGCAGTTACGCGGGGGAAGCTTTCTTT. Residues: CASSYAGEAFF. The rearrangement joins TRBV6-2 or TRBV6-3 to TRBJ1-1; D is unresolved. In germline, CDR1 is MNHEY, CDR2 SVGEGT. Trimming removed 2 bases from V and 8 bases from J, with 6 bases in between. The CDR3 totals 11 residues.

This chain uses TRBV9 with TRBJ1-6; 7 bases align to TRBD1. This CDR3 has 14 amino acids. With V trimmed by 3 bases and J by 9 bases, 6 bases remained unmatched. From germline, CDR1 is SGDLS and CDR2 YYNGEE. The DNA of the CDR3 is TGTGCCAGCAGCGACTCGGACAGGAGTTCACCCCTCCACTTT. Its protein product is CASSDSDRSSPLHF.

This clonotype has a handful of counts. The J gene is TRBJ2-1, the V gene TRBV24-1, with 7 bases lining up with TRBD1. CDR1 and CDR2 (germline): KGHDR, SFDVKD. This CDR3 has 16 amino acids. The junction had 12 bases not matched to a gene; V was cut back by 3 bases and J by 8 bases. The CDR3 DNA sequence: TGTGCCACCAGTGATGCCGGGACAGAGATTCGTGATGAGCAGTTCTTC. It codes for CATSDAGTEIRDEQFF.